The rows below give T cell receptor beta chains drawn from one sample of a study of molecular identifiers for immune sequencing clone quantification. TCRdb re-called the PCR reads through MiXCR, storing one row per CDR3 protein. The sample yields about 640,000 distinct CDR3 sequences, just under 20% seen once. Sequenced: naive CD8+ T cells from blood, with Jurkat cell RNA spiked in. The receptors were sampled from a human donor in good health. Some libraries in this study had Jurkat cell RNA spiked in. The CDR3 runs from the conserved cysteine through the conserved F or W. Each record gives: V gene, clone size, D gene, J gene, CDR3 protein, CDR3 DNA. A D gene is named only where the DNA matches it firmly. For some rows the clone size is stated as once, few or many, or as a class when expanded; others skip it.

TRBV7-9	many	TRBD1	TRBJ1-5	CASSSGTGASNQPQHF	TGTGCCAGCAGCTCCGGGACAGGGGCTAGCAATCAGCCCCAGCATTTT
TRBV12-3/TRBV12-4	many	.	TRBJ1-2	CASRDSHGKDYGYTF	TGTGCCAGCAGGGACAGCCATGGGAAGGACTATGGCTACACCTTC
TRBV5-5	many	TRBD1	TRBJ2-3	CASSLAGGQDTQYF	TGTGCCAGCAGCTTGGCAGGGGGTCAAGATACGCAGTATTTT
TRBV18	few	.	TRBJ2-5	CASSPPPAQETQYF	TGTGCCAGCTCACCACCGCCAGCTCAAGAGACCCAGTACTTC
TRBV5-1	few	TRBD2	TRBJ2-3	CASSKERFELAGGPSDTQYF	TGCGCCAGCAGCAAGGAACGGTTTGAACTAGCGGGGGGGCCTTCGGATACGCAGTATTTT
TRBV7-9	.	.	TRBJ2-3	CASSFPRGEYTDTQYF	TGTGCCAGCAGCTTCCCTAGGGGCGAATACACAGATACGCAGTATTTT
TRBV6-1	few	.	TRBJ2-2	CASNTGPNTGELFF	TGTGCCAGCAACACGGGTCCGAACACCGGGGAGCTGTTTTTT
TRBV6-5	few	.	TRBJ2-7	CASGYTEGHSYEQYF	TGTGCCAGCGGTTACACGGAAGGTCACTCCTACGAGCAGTACTTC
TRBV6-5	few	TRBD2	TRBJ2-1	CASRTTKTSSSYNEQFF	TGTGCCAGCAGAACTACTAAGACTAGCAGCTCCTACAATGAGCAGTTCTTC
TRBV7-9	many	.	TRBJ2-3	CASSSQGASTDTQYF	TGTGCCAGCAGCTCCCAGGGTGCTAGCACAGATACGCAGTATTTT